This entry is about one TCR beta chain. Its antigen is undetermined. The hyperthyroidism was newly diagnosed and had lasted under 2 months; the patients were aged 18 to 65. The entry originates in a study of T cells in Graves' hyperthyroidism and ophthalmopathy. RNA transcripts gave rise to amplified TCR beta CDR3 regions. HTBI primers were the set used in a first-round RT-PCR of the TCR CDR3. TCRdb re-called the multiplex PCR reads with MiXCR, one entry per CDR3 protein. This sample has roughly 180,000 distinct CDR3 sequences, with roughly 10% found just once. V lost 4 bases to trimming and J lost 4 bases, with 11 bases between them. CDR1 is SGHKS, CDR2 YYEKEE, per germline (reference sequence). The length of the CDR3 is 13 residues. Study observations and caveats: The model forecast ophthalmopathy, anticipating it by a median roughly 6 months before onset.

The V and J genes are TRBV5-5 and TRBJ1-1; perhaps TRBD1 as D (5 bases). The TCR comes from a woman between 18 and 29 years old with Graves' hyperthyroidism that later progressed to Graves' ophthalmopathy. Sequenced input: blood. CDR3 amino acids: CASSRGGGTEAFF. CDR3 DNA: TGTGCCAGCAGCCGGGGGGGGGGCACTGAAGCTTTCTTT.